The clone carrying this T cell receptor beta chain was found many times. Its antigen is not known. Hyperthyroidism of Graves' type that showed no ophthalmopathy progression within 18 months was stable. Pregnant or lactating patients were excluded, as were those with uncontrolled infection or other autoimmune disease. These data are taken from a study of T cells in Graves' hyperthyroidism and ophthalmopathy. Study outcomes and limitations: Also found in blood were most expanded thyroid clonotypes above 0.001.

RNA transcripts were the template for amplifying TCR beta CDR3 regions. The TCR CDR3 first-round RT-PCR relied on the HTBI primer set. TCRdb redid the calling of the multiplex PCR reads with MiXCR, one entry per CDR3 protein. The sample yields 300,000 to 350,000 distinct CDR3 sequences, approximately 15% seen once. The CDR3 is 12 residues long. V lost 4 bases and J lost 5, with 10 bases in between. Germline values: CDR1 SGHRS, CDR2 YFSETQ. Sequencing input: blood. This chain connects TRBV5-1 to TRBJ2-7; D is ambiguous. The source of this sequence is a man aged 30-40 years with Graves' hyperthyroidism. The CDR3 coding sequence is TGCGCCAGCAGCGCCCTAAGGGACGAGCAGTACTTC. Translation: CASSALRDEQYF.